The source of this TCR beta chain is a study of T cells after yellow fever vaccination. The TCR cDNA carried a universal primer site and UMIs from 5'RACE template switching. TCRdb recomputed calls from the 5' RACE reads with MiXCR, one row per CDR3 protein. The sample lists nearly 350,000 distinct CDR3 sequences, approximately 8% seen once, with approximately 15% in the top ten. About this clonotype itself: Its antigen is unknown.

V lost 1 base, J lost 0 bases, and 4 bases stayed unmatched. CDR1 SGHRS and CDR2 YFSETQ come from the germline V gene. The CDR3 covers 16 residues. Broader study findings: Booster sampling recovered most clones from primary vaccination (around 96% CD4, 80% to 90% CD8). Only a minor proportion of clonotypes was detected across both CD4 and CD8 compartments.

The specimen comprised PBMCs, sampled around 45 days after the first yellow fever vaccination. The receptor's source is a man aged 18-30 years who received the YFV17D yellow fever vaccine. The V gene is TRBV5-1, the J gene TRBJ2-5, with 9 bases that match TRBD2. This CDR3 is CASSLLAGPYQETQYF. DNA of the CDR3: TGCGCCAGCAGCTTGCTAGCGGGGCCGTACCAAGAGACCCAGTACTTC. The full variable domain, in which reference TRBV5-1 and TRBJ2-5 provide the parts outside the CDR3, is KAGVTQTPRYLIKTRGQQVTLSCSPISGHRSVSWYQQTPGQGLQFLFEYFSETQRNKGNFPGRFSGRQFSNSRSEMNVSTLELGDSALYLCASSLLAGPYQETQYFGPGTRLLVL.